The 30 T cell receptor beta chains below come from one sample, sequenced in a study of identical twins. TCRdb re-called the 5' RACE reads through MiXCR, storing one row per CDR3 protein. The table records fewer than 800,000 distinct CDR3 sequences, just over 7% of them present only once. A further study also used this sample, focusing on yellow fever vaccine responses in identical twins.

Sample: PBMCs. The origin of the receptors is a woman aged 18-35 years in good health.

The table lists this clonotype with a few counts. This chain joins TRBV28 and TRBJ1-1, with a weak D call TRBD1 (5 bases). V was cut by 3 bases and J by 3 bases, with 17 bases left in between. The CDR3 loop spans 16 amino acids. CDR1 MDHEN and CDR2 SYDVKM come from the germline V gene. CDR3 DNA sequence: TGTGCCAGCAGTTTGGGTAGGGGCCAACGCTACACTGAAGCTTTCTTT. Residues: CASSLGRGQRYTEAFF.

In its sample, this clonotype was seen a few times. The chain employs TRBV6-1 and TRBJ1-6, with unresolved D. Germline values: CDR1 MNHNS, CDR2 SASEGT. The CDR3 extends over 15 amino acids. Between the trimmed V and J ends, which lost 2 bases and 6 bases, there was a span of 11 bases. The CDR3 sequence is CASSESWGANSPLHF. The CDR3 DNA reads TGTGCCAGCAGTGAAAGCTGGGGTGCTAATTCACCCCTCCACTTT.

This rearrangement joins TRBV5-1 to TRBJ1-5, with D uncertain. Trimming shortened V by 4 bases and J by 3 bases, and 11 bases separated the two germline ends. This CDR3 comprises 14 residues. The V gene's germline CDR1 is SGHRS and CDR2 YFSETQ. The CDR3 DNA sequence: TGCGCCAGCAGCACTGACGGGTTCAATCAGCCCCAGCATTTT. This codes for CASSTDGFNQPQHF.

This clonotype showed up just a few times. The CDR3 DNA follows: TGCAGTGCCGACAGTCCTATAGTTTCTGGCCGGGAGACCCAGTACTTC. It encodes CSADSPIVSGRETQYF. The gene calls are TRBV20-1 and TRBJ2-5, with D maybe TRBD1 (5 bases). V lost 6 bases to trimming and J lost 5 bases, with 25 bases between them. Germline lookup yields CDR1 DFQATT and CDR2 SNEGSKA (reference sequence). This CDR3 region has 16 residues.

This chain uses TRBV7-2 with TRBJ2-5, with D possibly being TRBD2 (6 bases). This CDR3 region has 14 residues. V lost 8 bases, J lost 4 bases, and 17 bases lay in between. Per germline, CDR1 SGHTA and CDR2 FQGNSA. Here the CDR3 reads CASLTRRGVETQYF. The CDR3 DNA follows: TGTGCCAGCCTAACCAGGAGGGGTGTAGAGACCCAGTACTTC.

This chain connects TRBV5-1 to TRBJ2-2; no firm D call. The CDR3 spans 15 residues. CDR1 and CDR2 from the germline V gene are SGHRS and YFSETQ. The germline V and J ends were trimmed by 0 bases and 2 bases, with 8 bases remaining between them. The CDR3 bases are TGCGCCAGCAGCTTGGTACAGTCCAACACCGGGGAGCTGTTTTTT. Its translation is CASSLVQSNTGELFF.

This clonotype appeared a few times. A read error may explain this, as a much larger clone is one base away. The V gene is TRBV6-4, the J gene TRBJ2-3, with D perhaps TRBD1 or TRBD2 (6 bases each). The germline V gene encodes CDR1 MRHNA and CDR2 SNTAGT. The V gene lost 6 bases and the J gene lost 2 bases, with 9 bases spanning the gap. The CDR3 sequence is 13 residues long. In DNA, the CDR3 is TGTGCCAGCAGGCGGGACAACACAGATACGCAGTATTTT. Translating gives CASRRDNTDTQYF.

This clonotype was seen a few times. The CDR3 sequence: CASSSRTGGSARLKNGYTF. As DNA, the CDR3 is TGTGCCAGCAGCTCTCGGACAGGGGGTTCCGCACGGTTAAAAAATGGCTACACCTTC. The chain carries TRBV11-1 and TRBJ1-2; TRBD1 matches 10 bases. Germline V gene data show CDR1 as SGHAT and CDR2 as FQDESV (reference sequence). J lost 6 bases, V lost 4 bases, and 20 bases had no gene match. This CDR3 contains 19 residues.

This clonotype was detected only a few times. The J gene is TRBJ2-5, the V gene TRBV4-1; 7 nucleotides match TRBD1. This CDR3 region has 13 residues. The junction had 5 bases not matched to a gene; V was cut back by 8 bases and J by 2 bases. CDR1 and CDR2 (germline): MGHRA, YSYEKL. The CDR3 DNA sequence: TGCGCCAGCGGGGGCAGGGGGCAAGAGACCCAGTACTTC. This encodes CASGGRGQETQYF.

This clonotype was recorded a few times. CDR3 in amino acids: CASSSPETNTEAFF. The DNA for the CDR3 is TGCGCCAGCAGCTCACCGGAAACTAACACTGAAGCTTTCTTT. V and J are TRBV5-1 and TRBJ1-1; D unresolved. The CDR3 runs to 14 residues. Trimming cost V 3 bases and J 2 bases, with 11 bases left between them. Germline V gene data show CDR1 as SGHRS and CDR2 as YFSETQ.

J is TRBJ2-7 and V is TRBV6-1; TRBD1 agrees at 7 bases. The CDR3 has 15 amino acids. Germline-derived CDR1 and CDR2 are MNHNS and SASEGT. Trimming took 3 bases from V and 2 from J; bases not matched to a gene: 7. The CDR3 loop is CASSEVWQGAYEQYF. The DNA for the CDR3 is TGTGCCAGCAGTGAGGTGTGGCAGGGGGCCTACGAGCAGTACTTC.

The sample holds a few counts of this clonotype. The chain joins TRBV7-6 to TRBJ2-2; 10 nucleotides agree with TRBD2. The trim removed 6 bases at V and 6 bases at J, leaving 10 bases unmatched. CDR1 and CDR2 from the germline V gene are SGHVS and FNYEAQ. The CDR3 runs to 16 residues. CDR3 DNA sequence: TGTGCCAGCAGTTATTCTAGCGGGAGCTTTCCCGGGGAGCTGTTTTTT. Residues: CASSYSSGSFPGELFF.

V gene TRBV7-2 combines with J gene TRBJ2-7; 14 bases map to TRBD2. The CDR3 runs 15 residues. V trimming: 5 bases; J trimming: 4 bases; junction bases outside the gene matches: 4. Per the germline V gene, CDR1 is SGHTA and CDR2 is FQGNSA. The CDR3 DNA reads as TGTGCCAGCAGCACGGGACTAGCGGGAGCGTACGAGCAGTACTTC. Protein sequence: CASSTGLAGAYEQYF.

The rearrangement links TRBV5-1 to TRBJ2-2, with 8 bases matching TRBD1. V trimming: 0 bases; J trimming: 4 bases; junction bases outside the gene matches: 8. Germline V gene sequence: CDR1 SGHRS, CDR2 YFSETQ. The CDR3 covers 17 residues. The CDR3 sequence: CASSLVLTGGITGELFF. The CDR3 DNA is TGCGCCAGCAGCTTGGTATTAACAGGGGGAATCACCGGGGAGCTGTTTTTT.

This clonotype turned up a few times. V gene TRBV12-3 or TRBV12-4 combines with J gene TRBJ2-5; D possibly uses TRBD1 or TRBD2 (6 bases each). V shed 5 bases and J shed 1 base, with 17 bases lying between them. This CDR3 comprises 16 residues. The CDR3 is CASSPWLRGAQETQYF. For the CDR3, the DNA is TGTGCCAGCAGTCCCTGGTTGAGGGGGGCCCAAGAGACCCAGTACTTC.

This clonotype was seen many times. The chain recombines TRBV11-2 with TRBJ2-5; 8 nucleotides match TRBD2. The germline V gene encodes CDR1 SGHAT and CDR2 FQNNGV. The CDR3 has 17 residues. The V segment lost 2 bases and the J segment 4 bases; nucleotides outside the gene matches: 12. CDR3 sequence reads: CASSLLVSGVIGETQYF. CDR3 nucleotides: TGTGCCAGCAGCTTACTGGTTAGCGGGGTAATTGGAGAGACCCAGTACTTC.

The J gene is TRBJ2-7, the V gene TRBV10-3; D is undetermined. Trimming removed 7 bases from V and 4 bases from J, with 8 bases in between. The CDR3 runs to 11 residues. Germline V gene data show CDR1 as ENHRY and CDR2 as SYGVKD. The CDR3 loop is CAITIQYEQYF. Written as DNA, the CDR3 is TGTGCCATCACCATACAATACGAGCAGTACTTC.

This clonotype appeared a few times. The chain employs TRBV20-1 and TRBJ2-1; 8 bases align to TRBD2. Per germline, CDR1 DFQATT and CDR2 SNEGSKA (reference sequence). J was trimmed by 6 bases and V by 6 bases; bases with no gene match: 10. The CDR3 is made up of 14 amino acids. The CDR3 sequence: CSAPGGVSGNEQFF. The CDR3 coding sequence is TGCAGTGCCCCGGGGGGGGTCTCTGGCAATGAGCAGTTCTTC.

This clonotype was found a few times. The rearrangement uses TRBV7-2 and TRBJ2-5; D may correspond to TRBD1 or TRBD2 (5 bases each). Looked up from germline, CDR1 is SGHTA and CDR2 is FQGNSA. The CDR3 length is 16 residues. Trimming removed 5 bases from V and 0 bases from J, with 16 bases in between. CDR3 DNA sequence: TGTGCCAGCAGCCCCCGGTCAGGGAGAAACCAAGAGACCCAGTACTTC. Its protein is CASSPRSGRNQETQYF.

The V and J genes are TRBV7-2 and TRBJ2-1; 7 positions agree with TRBD2. The V and J ends lost 0 bases and 6 bases, in that order; junction bases with no gene match: 5. Germline V gives CDR1 SGHTA, CDR2 FQGNSA. The CDR3 is made up of 15 amino acids. CDR3: CASSLAQLATNEQFF. CDR3 nucleotide sequence: TGTGCCAGCAGCTTAGCCCAACTAGCGACCAATGAGCAGTTCTTC.

Many counts were recorded for this clonotype. The V and J genes are TRBV12-3 or TRBV12-4 and TRBJ1-1; the D is unclear. There are 14 residues in the CDR3. V was shortened by 5 bases and J by 6 bases, with 16 bases between the two germline ends. The CDR3 nucleotides read TGTGCCAGCAGTCCCAACAAACGCACGGCTGAAGCTTTCTTT. It encodes CASSPNKRTAEAFF.

Ten or more counts support this clonotype. V usage is TRBV20-1 and J usage is TRBJ2-7; TRBD2 matches at 9 bases. CDR3 size: 14 residues. The germline V gene has CDR1 DFQATT and CDR2 SNEGSKA (reference sequence). With V trimmed by 3 bases and J by 4 bases, 7 bases remained unmatched. DNA of the CDR3: TGCAGTGCTAGTGCGGGGGGGCTGGAATACGAGCAGTACGTC. As protein: CSASAGGLEYEQYV.

The rearrangement links TRBV7-9 to TRBJ2-1; TRBD2 might be the D (5 bases). The CDR3 totals 15 residues. Germline V gene data show CDR1 as SEHNR and CDR2 as FQNEAQ (reference sequence). V lost 2 bases and J 8 bases, leaving 16 bases between the germline ends. CDR3: CASSLWGEGRDEQFF. CDR3 nucleotides: TGTGCCAGCAGCTTATGGGGAGAGGGTAGGGATGAGCAGTTCTTC. Full variable domain (outside the CDR3, taken from reference TRBV7-9 and TRBJ2-1): DTGVSQNPRHKITKRGQNVTFRCDPISEHNRLYWYRQTLGQGPEFLTYFQNEAQLEKSRLLSDRFSAERPKGSFSTLEIQRTEQGDSAMYLCASSLWGEGRDEQFFGPGTRLTVL.

The rearrangement joins TRBV2 to TRBJ2-6; D is ambiguous. V was cut by 8 bases and J by 0 bases, with 11 bases left in between. Germline V CDR1 and CDR2: SNHLY, FYNNEI. This CDR3 is 15 amino acids long. The CDR3 region has the DNA TGTGCCAGCTGCGGCGGAGCCTCTGGGGCCAACGTCCTGACTTTC. Protein: CASCGGASGANVLTF.

This clonotype was counted at least ten times. The chain joins TRBV28 to TRBJ2-2; D gene uncertain. Germline V gene data show CDR1 as MDHEN and CDR2 as SYDVKM. The CDR3 is 13 residues long. V was cut by 6 bases and J by 2 bases, with 7 bases left in between. The CDR3 here is CASSPANTGELFF. The CDR3 DNA is TGTGCCAGCAGCCCTGCAAACACCGGGGAGCTGTTTTTT.

This clonotype was counted between two and nine times. This chain links TRBV2 with TRBJ2-7; 10 nucleotides agree with TRBD2. Losses at the gene ends were 6 bases for V and 2 bases for J; bases not matched to a gene: 7. This CDR3 is 15 amino acids long. Germline CDR1 and CDR2: SNHLY and FYNNEI. In DNA form, the CDR3 reads TGTGCCAGCAGAAAAGCGGGAGGGATAACCTACGAGCAGTACTTC. Translated: CASRKAGGITYEQYF.

This clonotype was seen only a few times. The chain has TRBV25-1 and TRBJ2-5; no reliable D call. The germline V and J ends were trimmed by 11 bases and 3 bases, with 7 bases remaining between them. The CDR3 length is 10 residues. The germline V gene encodes CDR1 MGHDK and CDR2 SYGVNS. The CDR3 DNA sequence: TGTGCCGTGGGTGAAGAGACCCAGTACTTC. Protein sequence: CAVGEETQYF.

The table lists this clonotype with many counts. This chain uses TRBV21-1 with TRBJ2-7; the DNA was not used to check the table's D call, TRBD1. TRBV21-1 is classified as a pseudogene. CDR3 length equals 16 residues. The CDR3 bases are TGTGCCAGCAGCAAGATCCGGGACAGGGGTTTACACGAGCAGTACTTC. Protein: CASSKIRDRGLHEQYF.

This clonotype was seen ten or more times. This rearrangement joins TRBV20-1 to TRBJ2-3, with D possibly being TRBD1 or TRBD2 (5 bases each). Trimming pared 4 bases from V and 1 base from J, leaving 15 bases between. Germline values: CDR1 DFQATT, CDR2 SNEGSKA (reference sequence). The CDR3 sequence is 15 residues long. For the CDR3, the DNA is TGCAGTGCTATGTCCCGGGACCAAGGCACAGATACGCAGTATTTT. It specifies CSAMSRDQGTDTQYF.

At least ten counts were recorded for this clonotype. The V and J genes are TRBV6-1 and TRBJ1-1; a possible D gene is TRBD1 (6 bases). V lost 8 bases and J 2 bases, leaving 12 bases between the germline ends. Looked up from germline, CDR1 is MNHNS and CDR2 is SASEGT. The CDR3 consists of 13 residues. Here the CDR3 DNA reads TGTGCCAGCGGACAGCGGGTTAACACTGAAGCTTTCTTT. Its protein product is CASGQRVNTEAFF.